A single sample is the source of the 5 T cell receptor beta chains below, sequenced in a study of cytomegalovirus exposure and HLA in healthy donors (TCRdb year 2017). Libraries were made using the immunoSEQ multiplex PCR assay. Entries here come from immuneACCESS through TCRdb and include only in-frame sequences with V and J called. Some clones fail to appear in such tables; in the studies checked, an unresolved V gene covers under half of the shortfall, and the cause of the remainder is unknown. The table for this sample lists about 64,000 clones; approximately 90% of them were counted only once. The ten top clones hold approximately 1.7% of the sample. Sequencing was done on a sample of PBMCs. All receptors derive from a woman aged 18-30 years in good health and CMV-seronegative.

The V call is TRBV5-1, the J call TRBJ2-1, with D tentatively TRBD2 (6 bases). Trimming cost V 0 bases and J 10 bases, with 11 bases left between them. Germline V CDR1 and CDR2: SGHRS, YFSETQ. The CDR3 contains 13 residues. The CDR3 here is CASSLAGAPEQFF. The CDR3, as DNA: TGCGCCAGCAGCTTGGCGGGAGCCCCCGAGCAGTTCTTC.

The chain is built from TRBV5-1 and TRBJ2-7; TRBD1 is a possible D gene (5 bases). Germline CDR1 reads SGHRS; CDR2 reads YFSETQ. The CDR3 length is 15 residues. V was shortened by 0 bases and J by 5 bases, with 15 bases between the two germline ends. The CDR3 DNA reads TGCGCCAGCAGCTTGGCGTCAGGGATAAAAAACGAGCAGTACTTC. It is translated as CASSLASGIKNEQYF.

The chain has TRBV30 and TRBJ2-7; TRBD2 aligns across 8 bases. Trimming removed 2 bases from V and 6 bases from J; junction bases left unmatched: 6. Germline-derived CDR1 and CDR2 are GTSNPN and SVGIG (reference sequence). The CDR3 length is 13 residues. CDR3: CAWSLTSVGEQYF. The DNA of the CDR3 is TGTGCCTGGAGTCTGACTAGCGTCGGCGAGCAGTACTTC. The variable domain in full, completed from reference TRBV30 and TRBJ2-7, reads SQTIHQWPATLVQPVGSPLSLECTVEGTSNPNLYWYRQAAGRGLQLLFYSVGIGQISSEVPQNLSASRPQDRQFILSSKKLLLSDSGFYLCAWSLTSVGEQYFGPGTRLTVT.

The CDR3 DNA follows: TGCGCCAGCAGCTTTTTATCGGGGGATTATGGCTACACCTTC. Its translation: CASSFLSGDYGYTF. The genes are TRBV5-1 and TRBJ1-2, with D possibly being TRBD1 (5 bases). CDR1 and CDR2 (germline): SGHRS, YFSETQ. The V end was cut by 2 bases, the J end by 5 bases, with 13 bases between. The CDR3 runs to 14 residues.

The J gene is TRBJ2-7, the V gene TRBV30; TRBD1 aligns across 9 bases. CDR3 size: 14 residues. Germline-derived CDR1 and CDR2 are GTSNPN and SVGIG (reference sequence). V lost 2 bases and J lost 3; bases outside the gene matches: 5. CDR3 sequence (DNA): TGTGCCTGGAGTAGGGACAGGGAGAACTACGAGCAGTACTTC. Its translation: CAWSRDRENYEQYF.